These 32 T cell receptor beta chains were sequenced from one sample in a study of blood T cell repertoires in COVID-19. Clones were sequenced by immunoSEQ multiplex PCR, and TCRdb holds only the in-frame ones, with some missing. The profile shows roughly 230,000 clones, approximately 80% of them singletons. Sequencing was performed on peripheral blood. The receptors come from a woman in her forties or fifties with acute or convalescent COVID-19.

The rearrangement links TRBV3-1 (or the pseudogene TRBV3-2) to TRBJ1-2, with D perhaps matching TRBD1 (5 bases). The germline V and J ends were trimmed by 3 bases and 8 bases, with 13 bases remaining between them. The germline V gene encodes CDR1 LGHDT and CDR2 YNNKEL (reference sequence). The CDR3 is 13 residues long. This chain's CDR3 is CASSQEGYGGYTF. The CDR3, as DNA: TGTGCCAGCAGCCAGGAGGGGTATGGAGGCTACACCTTC.

This clone came up once. This rearrangement joins TRBV2 to TRBJ2-1, with 9 positions matching TRBD2. Germline values: CDR1 SNHLY, CDR2 FYNNEI. The CDR3 runs to 16 residues. With V trimmed by 2 bases and J by 9 bases, 11 bases remained unmatched. The CDR3 nucleotides are TGTGCCAGCAGTGAATTTAGCGGGAGTTTCGGTATTGAGCAGTTCTTC. This encodes CASSEFSGSFGIEQFF. Full variable domain (outside the CDR3, taken from reference TRBV2 and TRBJ2-1): EPEVTQTPSHQVTQMGQEVILRCVPISNHLYFYWYRQILGQKVEFLVSFYNNEISEKSEIFDDQFSVERPDGSNFTLKIRSTKLEDSAMYFCASSEFSGSFGIEQFFGPGTRLTVL.

The V gene is TRBV24-1, the J gene TRBJ2-1; 9 bases map to TRBD1. V dropped 3 bases and J dropped 3; count of bases not matched to a gene: 5. The CDR3 covers 16 residues. The germline V gene encodes CDR1 KGHDR and CDR2 SFDVKD. The CDR3 sequence is CATSDDGQGSYNEQFF. The CDR3 region has the DNA TGTGCCACCAGTGATGACGGACAGGGGAGCTACAATGAGCAGTTCTTC.

The chain links TRBV6-5 to TRBJ2-1; 9 bases map to TRBD1. J was trimmed by 8 bases and V by 5 bases; bases with no gene match: 10. Per germline, CDR1 MNHEY and CDR2 SVGAGI. The CDR3 contains 15 residues. DNA for the CDR3: TGTGCCAGCAGTAGTCCGGGACAGGGCCCCGATGAGCAGTTCTTC. Translated, it gives CASSSPGQGPDEQFF.

The chain links TRBV19 to TRBJ1-2; D might be TRBD1 (6 bases). CDR3 length: 14 amino acids. From germline, CDR1 is LNHDA and CDR2 SQIVND (reference sequence). V was clipped by 5 bases and J by 2 bases, with 12 bases between them. CDR3 in amino acids: CASSVPGENYGYTF. The CDR3 nucleotides read TGTGCCAGTAGTGTGCCAGGGGAGAACTATGGCTACACCTTC.

The chain employs TRBV21-1 and TRBJ2-4; the table's D call, TRBD2, has no DNA check behind it. TRBV21-1 has pseudogene status. The CDR3 is made up of 15 amino acids. The CDR3 DNA is TGTGCCAGCAGCACCGGCGGAGGTGGGCAAAACATTCAGTACTTC. It yields the protein CASSTGGGGQNIQYF.

This chain links TRBV7-2 with TRBJ2-7; a weak D match, TRBD2 (7 bases). The CDR3 runs 15 residues. Trimming took off 6 bases at V and 5 bases at J, with 20 bases between the two ends. Germline loops: CDR1 SGHTA, CDR2 FQGNSA. The CDR3 region is CASRIDWGGPNEQYF. The CDR3 bases are TGTGCCAGCAGAATTGATTGGGGGGGCCCTAACGAGCAGTACTTC.

The chain has TRBV3-1 (or the pseudogene TRBV3-2) and TRBJ2-7, with a tentative D call TRBD2 (7 bases). This CDR3 spans 16 amino acids. V lost 0 bases and J lost 6, with 18 bases in between. Per the germline V gene, CDR1 is LGHDT and CDR2 is YNNKEL (reference sequence). CDR3 nucleotides: TGTGCCAGCAGCCAAGATCTTACGGGGGGCCGGTCCGAGCAGTACTTC. Amino acid sequence: CASSQDLTGGRSEQYF.

This chain uses TRBV19 with TRBJ2-1; 8 positions match TRBD2. CDR1 and CDR2 (germline): LNHDA, SQIVND (reference sequence). The CDR3 contains 16 residues. The junction had 6 bases not matched to a gene; V was cut back by 3 bases and J by 2 bases. CDR3 amino acids: CASSIQAGVPYNEQFF. CDR3 in DNA: TGTGCCAGTAGTATCCAAGCGGGAGTTCCCTACAATGAGCAGTTCTTC.

The gene calls are TRBV28 and TRBJ2-7; no definite D call. V lost 1 base to trimming and J lost 0 bases, with 19 bases between them. The CDR3 loop spans 18 amino acids. The germline gives CDR1 MDHEN, CDR2 SYDVKM. The CDR3 sequence: CASSLSSSTFSSSYEQYF. For the CDR3, the DNA is TGTGCCAGCAGTTTATCCTCCTCGACTTTTTCGAGCTCCTACGAGCAGTACTTC.

The genes are TRBV15 and TRBJ2-1; TRBD2 aligns across 10 bases. The CDR3 has 16 residues. The V gene end was trimmed by 0 bases and the J gene end by 9 bases; junction bases not matched to a gene: 8. CDR1 is LNHNV and CDR2 is YYDKDF in the germline V gene (reference sequence). CDR3 region: CATSRDGLAGESEQFF. DNA for the CDR3: TGTGCCACCAGCAGAGATGGGCTAGCGGGGGAGAGTGAGCAGTTCTTC.

The V call is TRBV7-8, the J call TRBJ1-6, with a weak D call TRBD1 (5 bases). V lost 3 bases and J 10 bases, leaving 13 bases between the germline ends. Germline values: CDR1 SGHVS, CDR2 FQNEAQ. The CDR3 sequence is 14 residues long. In DNA, the CDR3 is TGTGCCAGCAGCTTCCGGGGGGTAGGGTCACCCCTCCACTTT. It yields the protein CASSFRGVGSPLHF.

The rearrangement joins TRBV19 to TRBJ1-4, with 7 nucleotides matching TRBD1. Unmatched junction bases numbered 13, after V lost 7 bases and J lost 8 bases. Germline loops: CDR1 LNHDA, CDR2 SQIVND (reference sequence). This CDR3 is built from 15 residues. This chain's CDR3 is CASTNPGQNKEKLFF. The CDR3 DNA follows: TGTGCCAGTACGAACCCGGGACAGAATAAAGAAAAACTGTTTTTT.

This clone was observed a few times. CDR3 bases: TGTGCCATCAGTGAGGGGACAATCGAGTACTTC. Translation gives CAISEGTIEYF. The chain recombines TRBV10-3 with TRBJ2-7, with D maybe TRBD1 (6 bases). The germline CDR1 and CDR2 sequences are ENHRY and SYGVKD. V shed 2 bases and J shed 11 bases, with 10 bases lying between them. CDR3 length: 11 amino acids.

V is TRBV5-4 and J is TRBJ1-6; TRBD1 aligns across 8 bases. Looked up from germline, CDR1 is SGHNT and CDR2 is YYREEE (reference sequence). Losses at the gene ends were 3 bases for V and 9 bases for J; bases not matched to a gene: 11. The CDR3 is 16 amino acids. This chain's CDR3 is CASSSSSGTGFSPLHF. CDR3 in DNA: TGTGCCAGCAGCTCCTCCTCCGGGACAGGTTTTTCACCCCTCCACTTT.

This sequence joins TRBV5-1 and TRBJ2-3, with D unclear. CDR1 is SGHRS, CDR2 YFSETQ, per germline. V was trimmed by 0 bases and J by 0 bases, leaving 11 bases between them. CDR3 length: 16 amino acids. The CDR3 DNA is TGCGCCAGCAGCTTGGGAGATACCACTAGCACAGATACGCAGTATTTT. Translation gives CASSLGDTTSTDTQYF.

The chain is built from TRBV19 and TRBJ2-1; 8 positions match TRBD1. The V and J ends lost 3 bases and 5 bases, in that order; junction bases with no gene match: 6. CDR1 is LNHDA, CDR2 SQIVND, per germline (reference sequence). The CDR3 sequence is 15 residues long. As DNA, the CDR3 is TGTGCCAGTAGTATGGCCAGGGGGCCCAACAATGAGCAGTTCTTC. As protein: CASSMARGPNNEQFF. The full variable domain, its missing parts supplied by reference TRBV19 and TRBJ2-1, is DGGITQSPKYLFRKEGQNVTLSCEQNLNHDAMYWYRQDPGQGLRLIYYSQIVNDFQKGDIAEGYSVSREKKESFPLTVTSAQKNPTAFYLCASSMARGPNNEQFFGPGTRLTVL.

The chain uses TRBV23-1 and TRBJ1-4, with D uncertain. TRBV23-1 is an ORF, with its function uncertain. CDR3 size: 13 residues. V shed 2 bases and J shed 11 bases, with 12 bases lying between them. CDR3 in DNA: TGCGCCAGCAGTCAACCTTCGATCGGGAAACTGTTTTTT. Encoded protein: CASSQPSIGKLFF.

A few counts support this clone. The rearrangement joins TRBV27 to TRBJ2-1, with 8 bases identical to TRBD1. V shed 4 bases, J shed 4 bases, and the junction held 9 bases outside the gene matches. Germline V lookup: CDR1 MNHEY, CDR2 SMNVEV (reference sequence). This CDR3 contains 16 residues. The CDR3 here is CASSSLRTGPYNEQFF. The CDR3 DNA is TGTGCCAGCAGTTCATTAAGGACAGGGCCGTACAATGAGCAGTTCTTC.

This clone was seen only once. V gene TRBV5-1 combines with J gene TRBJ2-7; weak D call: TRBD1 (6 bases). V was trimmed by 0 bases and J by 4 bases, leaving 14 bases between them. There are 15 residues in the CDR3. CDR1 is SGHRS and CDR2 is YFSETQ in the germline V gene. The CDR3 spells CASSLGTAFSYEQYF. As DNA, the CDR3 is TGCGCCAGCAGCTTGGGGACAGCTTTTAGTTACGAGCAGTACTTC. Drawing the rest from reference TRBV5-1 and TRBJ2-7, the complete variable domain is KAGVTQTPRYLIKTRGQQVTLSCSPISGHRSVSWYQQTPGQGLQFLFEYFSETQRNKGNFPGRFSGRQFSNSRSEMNVSTLELGDSALYLCASSLGTAFSYEQYFGPGTRLTVT.

The V call is TRBV29-1, the J call TRBJ1-1, with 7 bases that match TRBD1. Trimming at V came to 1 base and at J to 5 bases, leaving 4 bases not matched to a gene. CDR1 SQVTM and CDR2 ANQGSEA come from the germline V gene. The CDR3 has 13 amino acids. Written as DNA, the CDR3 is TGCAGCGTTGAAGGGCAGGGGGATACTGAAGCTTTCTTT. Its translation is CSVEGQGDTEAFF.

The V call is TRBV25-1, the J call TRBJ1-2; 9 positions agree with TRBD1. This CDR3 is built from 14 residues. Trimming cost V 3 bases and J 2 bases; bases outside gene matches: 1. Looked up from germline, CDR1 is MGHDK and CDR2 is SYGVNS. CDR3 sequence reads: CASSDGQGNYGYTF. The CDR3 bases are TGTGCCAGCAGTGATGGACAGGGGAACTATGGCTACACCTTC.

The chain couples TRBV11-3 to TRBJ2-1; TRBD1 matches at 8 bases. J lost 4 bases, V lost 8 bases, and 13 bases had no gene match. Looked up from germline, CDR1 is SGHNT and CDR2 is YENEEA. This CDR3 contains 16 residues. DNA of the CDR3: TGTGCCAGCCGGTATGGGCCAGGGGGCGGATACAATGAGCAGTTCTTC. Amino acids: CASRYGPGGGYNEQFF.

Only a few counts were recorded for this clone. This rearrangement joins TRBV30 to TRBJ2-7; no reliable D call. Trimming removed 5 bases at V and 6 bases at J, with 23 bases between. CDR3 length: 15 amino acids. CDR1 and CDR2 from the germline V gene are GTSNPN and SVGIG (reference sequence). The CDR3 nucleotides read TGTGCCTGGGGCTCTCCCCAGAAAACCCCGTTCGAGCAGTACTTC. Translating it yields CAWGSPQKTPFEQYF.

The chain links TRBV21-1 to TRBJ1-5; TRBD1 is taken as the D call from the table, unchecked against the DNA. TRBV21-1 corresponds to a pseudogene. This CDR3 contains 15 residues. CDR3 region: CASSLDRGPITAQHF. CDR3 sequence (DNA): TGTGCCAGCAGCCTGGACAGGGGGCCAATCACAGCCCAGCATTTT.

The chain uses TRBV7-3 and TRBJ1-2, with 8 bases aligning to TRBD1. Germline loops: CDR1 SGHTA, CDR2 FQGTGA. The CDR3 has 15 residues. J lost 7 bases, V lost 1 base, and 8 bases had no gene match. The CDR3 is CASSLKGQGASGYTF. CDR3 DNA sequence: TGTGCCAGCAGCTTAAAGGGGCAGGGGGCGAGTGGCTACACCTTC. Full variable domain (missing parts from reference TRBV7-3 and TRBJ1-2): GAGVSQTPSNKVTEKGKYVELRCDPISGHTALYWYRQSLGQGPEFLIYFQGTGAADDSGLPNDRFFAVRPEGSVSTLKIQRTERGDSAVYLCASSLKGQGASGYTFGSGTRLTVV.

This CDR3 is CAIRDRGDEQYF. DNA of the CDR3: TGTGCCATCAGAGACAGGGGGGACGAGCAGTACTTC. This chain links TRBV10-3 with TRBJ2-7; 9 positions match TRBD1. With 6 bases clipped from V and 5 bases from J, the junction kept 2 bases outside the gene matches. The CDR3 loop spans 12 amino acids. Germline values: CDR1 ENHRY, CDR2 SYGVKD.

This clone has just a few counts. The V gene is TRBV19, the J gene TRBJ1-5; the match to TRBD1 covers 9 bases. The CDR3 runs to 13 residues. The ends lost 9 bases at V and 5 bases at J; junction bases unmatched: 5. Germline CDR1 is LNHDA and CDR2 is SQIVND (reference sequence). CDR3 DNA: TGTGCCAGCAGGGACAGGGTCGATCAGCCCCAGCATTTT. Translated: CASRDRVDQPQHF.

V usage is TRBV9 and J usage is TRBJ1-1; D unresolved. Germline V gives CDR1 SGDLS, CDR2 YYNGEE. This CDR3 contains 13 residues. Trimming took 0 bases from V and 4 from J, leaving 7 bases between them. The CDR3 protein is CASSVVTGTEAFF. CDR3 sequence (DNA): TGTGCCAGCAGCGTAGTCACTGGCACTGAAGCTTTCTTT.

V is TRBV3-1 (or the pseudogene TRBV3-2) and J is TRBJ1-2; D might be TRBD1 (5 bases). The CDR3 runs 14 residues. Trimming cost V 4 bases and J 6 bases, with 15 bases left between them. CDR1 LGHDT and CDR2 YNNKEL come from the germline V gene (reference sequence). CDR3 DNA sequence: TGTGCCAGCAGCCTGATCGGCGGGGGAAATGGCTACACCTTC. Amino acids: CASSLIGGGNGYTF.

The CDR3 here is CASSLSFDGYTF. Written as DNA, the CDR3 is TGCGCCAGCAGCTTGAGCTTTGATGGCTACACCTTC. The chain uses TRBV5-1 and TRBJ1-2; no clear D. The germline V and J ends were trimmed by 1 base and 6 bases, with 7 bases remaining between them. Germline lookup yields CDR1 SGHRS and CDR2 YFSETQ. The CDR3 runs 12 residues.

The chain is built from TRBV12-5 and TRBJ2-1, with D possibly TRBD2 on 6 matching bases. The CDR3 loop spans 16 amino acids. V was cut by 0 bases and J by 6 bases, with 15 bases left in between. The germline CDR1 and CDR2 sequences are LGHNT and FRNRAP. The CDR3 here is CASGLVTGSGPNEQFF. CDR3 sequence (DNA): TGTGCTAGTGGTTTGGTAACCGGGAGCGGCCCCAATGAGCAGTTCTTC.